These 2 T cell receptor beta chains share one sample of origin, sequenced in a study of blood T cells in healthy people across ages. The second PCR ran about 7 to 12 cycles with a sample-barcoded 5' primer and J-beta primers. One entry per CDR3 protein, called by TCRdb with MiXCR from the 5' RACE reads. The sample lists some 1.8 million distinct CDR3 sequences; about two fifths were seen once. The sample comprised blood. The origin of the receptors is a human donor in good health.

The chain links TRBV15 to TRBJ1-4; D gene uncertain. Germline values: CDR1 LNHNV, CDR2 YYDKDF (reference sequence). Between the trimmed V and J ends, which lost 2 bases and 0 bases, there was a span of 19 bases. The CDR3 extends over 19 amino acids. The CDR3 DNA reads as TGTGCCACCAGCAGAATCCCCCTCTCGTGGAGCGCAACTAATGAAAAACTGTTTTTT. Encoded protein: CATSRIPLSWSATNEKLFF.

In this sample, this clonotype turned up a few times. The gene calls are TRBV6-2 or TRBV6-3 and TRBJ2-3; possibly TRBD2 for D (5 bases). The germline V and J ends were trimmed by 4 bases and 5 bases, with 16 bases remaining between them. Per germline, CDR1 MNHEY and CDR2 SVGEGT. CDR3 length equals 15 residues. CDR3 sequence: CASSSLGLLGDTQYF. CDR3 coding DNA: TGTGCCAGCAGTTCTCTCGGACTCCTCGGAGATACGCAGTATTTT.